The 21 T cell receptor beta chains listed next were all sequenced from one sample in a study of blood T cell repertoires in COVID-19. Here immunoSEQ multiplex PCR was the method, and the copy in TCRdb shows in-frame clones only, minus some. The sample carries around 99,000 clones, about 80% recorded once. The sequencing sample was made of peripheral blood. The receptors derive from a man between 70 and 80 years old with acute or convalescent COVID-19.

This clone has just one count. As DNA, the CDR3 is TGCGCCAGCAGCCAAGAGGTGGGGCTAGCGGGGGAAGAGACCCAGTACTTC. This gives the protein CASSQEVGLAGEETQYF. This chain links TRBV4-1 with TRBJ2-5; 10 bases map to TRBD2. Germline V CDR1 and CDR2: MGHRA, YSYEKL. This CDR3 contains 17 residues. Trimming cost V 0 bases and J 3 bases; bases outside gene matches: 7.

This clone was observed many times. The chain links TRBV7-9 to TRBJ1-2, with TRBD1 matching over 8 bases. Trimming took 0 bases from V and 7 from J; bases not matched to a gene: 7. Germline assignment: CDR1 SEHNR and CDR2 FQNEAQ (reference sequence). CDR3 length: 15 amino acids. The CDR3 region has the DNA TGTGCCAGCAGCTTAGCCCAGACAGGGGCGGGTGGCTACACCTTC. It specifies CASSLAQTGAGGYTF. Together with reference TRBV7-9 and TRBJ1-2, the CDR3 gives the full variable domain: DTGVSQNPRHKITKRGQNVTFRCDPISEHNRLYWYRQTLGQGPEFLTYFQNEAQLEKSRLLSDRFSAERPKGSFSTLEIQRTEQGDSAMYLCASSLAQTGAGGYTFGSGTRLTVV.

This rearrangement joins TRBV10-3 to TRBJ2-7; TRBD1 matches 8 bases. V lost 3 bases to trimming and J lost 4 bases; unmatched junction nucleotides: 2. The CDR3 extends over 13 amino acids. The germline V gene encodes CDR1 ENHRY and CDR2 SYGVKD. The CDR3 DNA is TGTGCCATCAGTGAAGGGACAGGTTACGAGCAGTACTTC. Translating gives CAISEGTGYEQYF.

This chain uses TRBV18 with TRBJ1-4; TRBD1 aligns across 8 bases. V lost 6 bases, J lost 1 base, and 7 bases stayed unmatched. CDR3 length: 16 residues. Germline loops: CDR1 KGHSH, CDR2 LQKENI. CDR3 sequence reads: CASSGAGGRTNEKLFF. In DNA, the CDR3 is TGTGCCAGCTCGGGAGCAGGGGGCCGAACTAATGAAAAACTGTTTTTT. Full variable domain (rest looked up from reference TRBV18 and TRBJ1-4): NAGVMQNPRHLVRRRGQEARLRCSPMKGHSHVYWYRQLPEEGLKFMVYLQKENIIDESGMPKERFSAEFPKEGPSILRIQQVVRGDSAAYFCASSGAGGRTNEKLFFGSGTQLSVL.

The gene calls are TRBV3-1 (or the pseudogene TRBV3-2) and TRBJ2-1; D gene uncertain. CDR3 length: 12 residues. Germline CDR1 reads LGHDT; CDR2 reads YNNKEL (reference sequence). V was pared by 2 bases and J by 7 bases, with 6 bases between. The DNA of the CDR3 is TGTGCCAGCAGCCAACAGGAAAATGAGCAGTTCTTC. This codes for CASSQQENEQFF.

This chain links TRBV5-6 with TRBJ2-2; no reliable D call. CDR1 is SGHDT, CDR2 YYEEEE, per germline. V lost 0 bases and J 4 bases, leaving 4 bases between the germline ends. CDR3 size: 13 residues. CDR3 sequence reads: CASSLDSTGELFF. DNA of the CDR3: TGTGCCAGCAGCTTGGACAGCACCGGGGAGCTGTTTTTT.

This clone appeared once. The rearrangement uses TRBV9 and TRBJ2-1; 10 bases are a match to TRBD2. CDR3 size: 17 residues. In germline, CDR1 is SGDLS, CDR2 YYNGEE. Trimming took 3 bases from V and 9 from J; bases not matched to a gene: 15. Here the CDR3 DNA reads TGTGCCAGCAGCGCGGCCCACAAAGCGGGGGGGCTCTTTGAGCAGTTCTTC. Amino acid sequence: CASSAAHKAGGLFEQFF.

The table lists this clone with a count of one. J is TRBJ2-7 and V is TRBV6-2 or TRBV6-3; 10 positions agree with TRBD1. CDR1 and CDR2 (germline): MNHEY, SVGEGT. The CDR3 has 14 amino acids. V lost 7 bases, J lost 3 bases, and 6 bases stayed unmatched. CDR3 coding DNA: TGTGCCAGCACCCCTCGGGACAGGGGCTACGAGCAGTACTTC. Translated: CASTPRDRGYEQYF.

This sequence joins TRBV7-9 and TRBJ1-1; D is undetermined. The V gene lost 5 bases and the J gene lost 3 bases, with 10 bases spanning the gap. Germline V lookup: CDR1 SEHNR, CDR2 FQNEAQ (reference sequence). This CDR3 has 13 residues. The CDR3 nucleotides are TGTGCCAGCAGCACCTCCTACGACACTGAAGCTTTCTTT. Translation: CASSTSYDTEAFF.

This rearrangement joins TRBV5-1 to TRBJ2-5; TRBD1 is a possible D gene (5 bases). The CDR3 contains 14 residues. Germline V CDR1 and CDR2: SGHRS, YFSETQ. Trimming shortened V by 1 base and J by 2 bases, and 9 bases separated the two germline ends. CDR3 residues: CASSLWQGQETQYF. DNA for the CDR3: TGCGCCAGCAGCTTGTGGCAGGGACAAGAGACCCAGTACTTC.

V gene TRBV20-1 combines with J gene TRBJ2-5; no clear D. Germline V gene lookup returns CDR1 DFQATT and CDR2 SNEGSKA (reference sequence). The CDR3 extends over 11 amino acids. Trimming cost V 5 bases and J 5 bases, with 9 bases left between them. The CDR3 DNA follows: TGCAGTGCTTCTAAAGTCGAGACCCAGTACTTC. It is translated as CSASKVETQYF.

Judged by abundance, this clone is medium-sized. Other nucleotide sequences in the sample specify the same CDR3. The V call is TRBV5-1, the J call TRBJ1-1, with D unclear. Germline CDR1 reads SGHRS; CDR2 reads YFSETQ. This CDR3 has 12 amino acids. V was pared by 0 bases and J by 7 bases, with 7 bases between. CDR3 loop: CASSLAGIEAFF. As DNA, the CDR3 is TGCGCCAGCAGCTTGGCGGGGATTGAAGCTTTCTTT. Full variable domain (missing parts from reference TRBV5-1 and TRBJ1-1): KAGVTQTPRYLIKTRGQQVTLSCSPISGHRSVSWYQQTPGQGLQFLFEYFSETQRNKGNFPGRFSGRQFSNSRSEMNVSTLELGDSALYLCASSLAGIEAFFGQGTRLTVV.

This sequence joins TRBV10-1 and TRBJ2-3; D is perhaps TRBD1 (5 bases). Germline V lookup: CDR1 WNHNN, CDR2 SYGVQD (reference sequence). The CDR3 has 15 residues. The V end lost 4 bases, the J end lost 0 bases, and 11 bases lay between the germline ends. The CDR3 sequence is CASSAGRGSTDTQYF. The DNA for the CDR3 is TGCGCCAGCAGTGCGGGTAGGGGCAGCACAGATACGCAGTATTTT.

J is TRBJ2-1 and V is TRBV2; TRBD2 matches at 10 bases. Germline loops: CDR1 SNHLY, CDR2 FYNNEI. The J segment lost 0 bases and the V segment lost 2 bases, leaving 10 bases of the junction unmatched. The CDR3 runs to 19 residues. The CDR3 reads CASSEISGGSPSSYNEQFF. The CDR3 DNA is TGTGCCAGCAGTGAAATTAGCGGGGGGTCCCCTAGCTCCTACAATGAGCAGTTCTTC.

This clone was seen more than once but under ten times. This chain links TRBV5-1 with TRBJ1-6; TRBD1 matches at 7 bases. The J segment lost 6 bases and the V segment lost 0 bases, leaving 3 bases of the junction unmatched. The CDR3 loop spans 15 amino acids. The V gene's germline CDR1 is SGHRS and CDR2 YFSETQ. The CDR3 loop is CASSLGDRANSPLHF. The CDR3, as DNA: TGCGCCAGCAGCTTGGGGGACAGAGCTAATTCACCCCTCCACTTT.

The V gene is TRBV5-6, the J gene TRBJ2-1; 13 positions agree with TRBD2. The trim removed 4 bases at V and 7 bases at J, leaving 11 bases unmatched. The CDR3 runs 17 residues. Per germline, CDR1 SGHDT and CDR2 YYEEEE. Written as DNA, the CDR3 is TGTGCCAGCAGCCCTTCAGGACTAGCGGGGGCCTCGAATGAGCAGTTCTTC. Translation: CASSPSGLAGASNEQFF.

This clone has only a few counts. The rearrangement links TRBV19 to TRBJ1-2, with D perhaps TRBD1 (5 bases). Germline CDR1 and CDR2: LNHDA and SQIVND (reference sequence). This CDR3 has 15 residues. Trimming left V 3 bases short and J 3 bases short, with 14 bases between. CDR3 in amino acids: CASSIREDLYYGYTF. CDR3 sequence (DNA): TGTGCCAGTAGTATCAGGGAGGACCTCTACTATGGCTACACCTTC.

The chain couples TRBV19 to TRBJ2-7; TRBD1 matches 7 bases. Looked up from germline, CDR1 is LNHDA and CDR2 is SQIVND (reference sequence). CDR3 length: 18 amino acids. V shed 0 bases, J shed 1 base, and the junction held 12 bases outside the gene matches. Written as DNA, the CDR3 is TGTGCCAGTAGTATAGACCTCCGGGACAGCTGGAATTCCTACGAGCAGTACTTC. The encoded protein is CASSIDLRDSWNSYEQYF.

This chain's CDR3 is CASSSLGGLEQYF. CDR3 bases: TGTGCCAGCAGCTCCCTGGGGGGGCTCGAGCAGTACTTC. The V gene is TRBV27, the J gene TRBJ2-7, with D possibly matching TRBD2 (7 bases). The germline V gene encodes CDR1 MNHEY and CDR2 SMNVEV (reference sequence). The CDR3 has 13 residues. V lost 6 bases and J 6 bases, leaving 15 bases between the germline ends.

J is TRBJ2-1 and V is TRBV6-5; weak D call: TRBD2 (6 bases). V gave up 5 bases and J gave up 9 bases, with 20 bases separating them. This CDR3 is 15 amino acids long. Germline V lookup: CDR1 MNHEY, CDR2 SVGAGI. CDR3 DNA: TGTGCCAGCAGTAGCCGGTTCGGCGGGAAGAGTGAGCAGTTCTTC. This translates into CASSSRFGGKSEQFF.

CDR3 protein: CASSLGLGGADTIYF. In DNA, the CDR3 is TGTGCCAGCAGCTTAGGTCTAGGGGGCGCGGACACCATATATTTT. V is TRBV11-2 and J is TRBJ1-3; TRBD1 matches at 7 bases. The ends lost 1 base at V and 8 bases at J; junction bases unmatched: 8. This CDR3 region has 15 residues. Germline CDR1 SGHAT, CDR2 FQNNGV.